The clone carrying this T cell receptor (beta chain) has more than one count but fewer than ten. Its antigen is not identified. The sample is drawn from a study of blood T cells in healthy people across ages. Overall study findings and caveats: Getting older went along with TCR beta diversity per million T cells dropping roughly linearly. Researchers deemed the diversity estimates from one million T cells underestimates.

Germline V lookup: CDR1 LGHDT, CDR2 YNNKEL (reference sequence). Trimming removed 2 bases at V and 9 bases at J, with 9 bases between. The CDR3 covers 12 residues. The use of a sample-barcoded 5' primer and a J-beta primer mix characterized a second PCR of about 7 to 12 cycles. All cDNA molecules were each tagged by a template-switch adaptor with 12 random nucleotides. Sequencing yielded, for each sample, at least 3 million paired-end reads carrying CDR3. One entry per CDR3 protein, called by TCRdb with MiXCR from the 5' RACE reads. Among hundreds of thousands of distinct CDR3 sequences, around 20% were seen once, and the ten largest hold roughly 3.4%.

This TCR came from a man in his sixties or seventies in good health. The sequencing input was blood. This sequence joins TRBV3-1 and TRBJ2-3, with D perhaps matching TRBD2 (6 bases). The DNA of the CDR3 is TGTGCCAGCAGCCAATCGGAGGGGACGCAGTATTTT. This sequence encodes CASSQSEGTQYF.